The sequence of this TCR beta chain was determined in a study of blood T cell repertoires in COVID-19. Study background: The United States, Italy and Spain were the sources of the acute and convalescent COVID-19 samples.

The table came from immunoSEQ multiplex PCR; TCRdb's copy has only in-frame clones and leaves some out. This table holds approximately 150,000 clones, roughly 83% found once. This clone was detected once. V was pared by 3 bases and J by 4 bases, with 11 bases between. CDR1 is LNHNV, CDR2 YYDKDF, per germline (reference sequence). CDR3 length: 14 amino acids. The specimen sequenced was PBMCs or T cells enriched from blood (not recorded which). This receptor was obtained from a man between 65 and 80 years old who had been exposed to COVID-19. V is TRBV15 and J is TRBJ2-3; D perhaps matches TRBD1 (5 bases). The CDR3 DNA is TGTGCCACCAGCAGTCCCCAGGGTGCAGATACGCAGTATTTT. Protein product: CATSSPQGADTQYF.